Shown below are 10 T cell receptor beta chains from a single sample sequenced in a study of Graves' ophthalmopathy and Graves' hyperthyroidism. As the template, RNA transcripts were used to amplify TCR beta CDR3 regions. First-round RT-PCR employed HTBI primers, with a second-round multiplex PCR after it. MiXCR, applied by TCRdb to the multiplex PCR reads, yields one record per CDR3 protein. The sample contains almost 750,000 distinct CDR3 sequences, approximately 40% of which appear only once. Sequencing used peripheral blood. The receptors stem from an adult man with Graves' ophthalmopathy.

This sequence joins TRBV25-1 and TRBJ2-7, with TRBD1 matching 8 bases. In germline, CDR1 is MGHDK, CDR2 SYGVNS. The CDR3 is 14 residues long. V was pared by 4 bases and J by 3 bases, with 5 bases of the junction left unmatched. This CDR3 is CASSASDRGYEQYF. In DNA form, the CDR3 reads TGTGCCAGCAGTGCCTCCGACAGGGGCTACGAGCAGTACTTC.

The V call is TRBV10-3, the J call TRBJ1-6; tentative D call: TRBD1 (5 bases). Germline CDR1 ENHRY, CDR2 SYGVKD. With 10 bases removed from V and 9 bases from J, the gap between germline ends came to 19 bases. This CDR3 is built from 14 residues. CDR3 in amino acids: CASNPGKPSSPLHF. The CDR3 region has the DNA TGTGCCAGCAACCCAGGGAAGCCGAGTTCACCCCTCCACTTT.

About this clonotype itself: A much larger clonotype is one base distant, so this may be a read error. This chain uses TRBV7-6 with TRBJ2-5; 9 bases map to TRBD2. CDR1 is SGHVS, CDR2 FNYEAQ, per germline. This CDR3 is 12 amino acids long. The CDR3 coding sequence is TGTGCCGGCAGCCTTAGCGGGGGGACCCAGTACTTC. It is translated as CAGSLSGGTQYF.

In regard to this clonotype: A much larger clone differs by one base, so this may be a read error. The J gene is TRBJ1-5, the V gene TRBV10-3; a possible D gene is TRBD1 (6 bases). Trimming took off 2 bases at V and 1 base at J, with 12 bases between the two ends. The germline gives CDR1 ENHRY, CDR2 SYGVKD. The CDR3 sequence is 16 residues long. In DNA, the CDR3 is TGTGCCATCAGTGAGAGGCAGGGGCTGAGCAATCAGCCCCAGCATTTT. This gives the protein CAISERQGLSNQPQHF.

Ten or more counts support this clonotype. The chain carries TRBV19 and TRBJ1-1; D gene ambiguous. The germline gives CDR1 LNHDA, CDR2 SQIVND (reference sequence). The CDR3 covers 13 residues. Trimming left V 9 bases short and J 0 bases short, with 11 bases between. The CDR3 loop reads CASSPRVNTEAFF. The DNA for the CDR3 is TGTGCCAGCAGCCCTCGAGTGAACACTGAAGCTTTCTTT.

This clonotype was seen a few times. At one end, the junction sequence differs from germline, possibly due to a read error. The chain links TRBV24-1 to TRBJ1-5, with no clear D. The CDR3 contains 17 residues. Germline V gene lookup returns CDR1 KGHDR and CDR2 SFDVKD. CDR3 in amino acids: CASSEGRGGVGNQPQHF. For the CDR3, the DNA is TGTGCCAGCAGTGAGGGTCGCGGTGGGGTAGGTAATCAGCCCCAGCATTTT.

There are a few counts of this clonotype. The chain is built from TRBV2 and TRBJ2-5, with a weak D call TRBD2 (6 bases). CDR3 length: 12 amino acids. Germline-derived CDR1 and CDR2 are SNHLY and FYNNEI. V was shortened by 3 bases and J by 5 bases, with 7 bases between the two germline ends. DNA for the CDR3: TGTGCCAGCAGTGAGGAGGGGGAGACCCAGTACTTC. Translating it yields CASSEEGETQYF.

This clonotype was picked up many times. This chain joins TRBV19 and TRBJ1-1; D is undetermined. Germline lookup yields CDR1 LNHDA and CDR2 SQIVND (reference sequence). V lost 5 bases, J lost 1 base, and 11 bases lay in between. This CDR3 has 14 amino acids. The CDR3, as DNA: TGTGCCAGTAGTTTCCGGGGAAGGAACACTGAAGCTTTCTTT. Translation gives CASSFRGRNTEAFF. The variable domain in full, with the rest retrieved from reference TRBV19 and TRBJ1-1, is DGGITQSPKYLFRKEGQNVTLSCEQNLNHDAMYWYRQDPGQGLRLIYYSQIVNDFQKGDIAEGYSVSREKKESFPLTVTSAQKNPTAFYLCASSFRGRNTEAFFGQGTRLTVV.

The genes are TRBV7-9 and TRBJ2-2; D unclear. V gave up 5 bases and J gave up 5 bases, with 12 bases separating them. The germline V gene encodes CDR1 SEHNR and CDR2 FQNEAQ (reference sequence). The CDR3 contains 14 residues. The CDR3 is CASSVDVATGELFF. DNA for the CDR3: TGTGCCAGCAGCGTTGATGTGGCGACCGGGGAGCTGTTTTTT.

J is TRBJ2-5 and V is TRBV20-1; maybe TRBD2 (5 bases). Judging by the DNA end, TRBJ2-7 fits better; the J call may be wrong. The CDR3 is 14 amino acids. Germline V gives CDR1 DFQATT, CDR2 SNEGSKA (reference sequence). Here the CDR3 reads CSARVGGGPSEQYF. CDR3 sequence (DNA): TGCAGTGCTAGAGTCGGCGGAGGCCCCTCCGAGCAGTACTTC.